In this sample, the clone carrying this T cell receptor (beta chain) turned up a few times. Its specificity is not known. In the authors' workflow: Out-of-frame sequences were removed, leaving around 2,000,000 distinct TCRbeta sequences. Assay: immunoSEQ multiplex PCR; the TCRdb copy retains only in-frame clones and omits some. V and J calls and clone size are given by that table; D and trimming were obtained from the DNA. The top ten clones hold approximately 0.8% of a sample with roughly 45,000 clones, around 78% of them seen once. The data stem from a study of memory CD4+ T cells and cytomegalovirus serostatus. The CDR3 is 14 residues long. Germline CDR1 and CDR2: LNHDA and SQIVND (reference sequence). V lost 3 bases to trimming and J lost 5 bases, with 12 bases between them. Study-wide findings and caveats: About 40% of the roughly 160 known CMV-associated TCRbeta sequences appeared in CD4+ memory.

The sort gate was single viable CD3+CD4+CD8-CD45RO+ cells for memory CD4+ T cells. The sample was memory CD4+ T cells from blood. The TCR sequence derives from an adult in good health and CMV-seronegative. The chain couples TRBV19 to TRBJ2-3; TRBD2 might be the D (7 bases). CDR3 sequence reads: CASSIAGALDTQYF. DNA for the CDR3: TGTGCCAGTAGTATCGCGGGGGCCCTAGATACGCAGTATTTT.